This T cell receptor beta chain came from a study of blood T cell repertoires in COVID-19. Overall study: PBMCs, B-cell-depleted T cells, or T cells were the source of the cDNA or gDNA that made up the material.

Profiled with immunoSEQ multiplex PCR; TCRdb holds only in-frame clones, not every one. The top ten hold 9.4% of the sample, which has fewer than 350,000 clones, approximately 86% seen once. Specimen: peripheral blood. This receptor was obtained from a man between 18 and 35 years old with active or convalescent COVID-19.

This chain's CDR3 is CASSDGRGIYEQYF. Here the CDR3 DNA reads TGCGCCAGCAGTGATGGCAGGGGGATCTACGAGCAGTACTTC. The rearrangement links TRBV10-1 to TRBJ2-7; 7 bases are shared with TRBD1. J lost 3 bases, V lost 3 bases, and 5 bases had no gene match. The CDR3 sequence is 14 residues long. In germline, CDR1 is WNHNN, CDR2 SYGVQD (reference sequence).